This T cell receptor beta chain derives from a study of shared clonotypes between healthy human individuals. Study outcomes and limitations: Non-shared clonotypes showed lower generation probabilities than clonotypes common to all four donors. Even with large depth, rarefaction showed that sorted-subset sequencing was incomplete.

This clone was observed a single time. As yet, its antigen is unknown. An even split of each subset's genomic DNA across several immunoSEQ plates was performed. The protocol was immunoSEQ multiplex PCR, while the TCRdb copy is restricted to in-frame clones and leaves out a portion. The sample contains a few million clones, just over 90% of which appear only once. Input material: naive CD4+ T cells sorted from blood. Specified subset: CD45RA+ positively selected. The source is a man aged 18 to 30 in good health.

The CDR3 sequence is CASSASTGGNYGYTF. CDR3 DNA: TGTGCCAGCAGTGCCTCAACAGGGGGGAACTATGGCTACACCTTC. The chain combines TRBV6-1 with TRBJ1-2; TRBD1 agrees at 8 bases. This CDR3 is built from 15 residues. CDR1 and CDR2 (germline): MNHNS, SASEGT. After removal of 4 bases from V and 2 bases from J, the junction contained 6 bases not matched to a gene.